In this sample, the clone carrying this T cell receptor (beta chain) turned up many times. This entry belongs to a study of neurological immune-mediated disorders. The ends lost 2 bases at V and 7 bases at J; junction bases unmatched: 11. The CDR3 contains 17 residues. Germline CDR1 is SGHVS and CDR2 is FQNEAQ. TCRdb passed the 5' RACE reads through MiXCR, listing each CDR3 protein once. There are 18,000 or so distinct CDR3 sequences in the sample; around 11% occur only once, and under 30% lies in the top ten. This chain joins TRBV7-8 and TRBJ2-1; 10 bases are shared with TRBD1. The sample comprised CD8+ T cells from blood. The clonotype was recovered from a woman aged 50 to 60 in good health. CDR3 loop: CASSLYQRDRGLNEQFF. In nucleotides, the CDR3 is TGTGCCAGCAGCTTATACCAAAGAGACAGGGGGCTTAATGAGCAGTTCTTC.